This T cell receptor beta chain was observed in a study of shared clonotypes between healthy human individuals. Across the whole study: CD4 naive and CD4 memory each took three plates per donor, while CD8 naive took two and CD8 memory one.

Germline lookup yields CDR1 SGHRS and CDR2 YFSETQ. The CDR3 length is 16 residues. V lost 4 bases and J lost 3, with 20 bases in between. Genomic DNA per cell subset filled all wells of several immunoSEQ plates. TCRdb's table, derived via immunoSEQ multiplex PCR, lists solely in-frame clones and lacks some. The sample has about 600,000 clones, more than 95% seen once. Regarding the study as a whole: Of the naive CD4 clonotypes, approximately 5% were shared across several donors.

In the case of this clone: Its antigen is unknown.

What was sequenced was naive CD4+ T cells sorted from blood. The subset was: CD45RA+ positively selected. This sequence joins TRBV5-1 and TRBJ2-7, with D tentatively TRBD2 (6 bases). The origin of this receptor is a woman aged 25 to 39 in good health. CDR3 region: CASSRTSRDWLYEQYF. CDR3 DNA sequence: TGCGCCAGCAGCCGGACGTCCCGGGACTGGCTCTACGAGCAGTACTTC.